The next 2 T cell receptor beta chains were all read from a single sample in a study of shared T cell receptors in the human thymus. Clones were read by immunoSEQ multiplex PCR, and TCRdb kept only the in-frame ones, dropping some. The top ten clones hold about 0.01% of a sample with about 660,000 clones, roughly 90% of them seen once. These data were also reused for a study on human thymus T cells.

What was sequenced was thymocytes. The receptors stem from a boy younger than two with a congenital heart defect.

The chain is built from TRBV4-1 and TRBJ2-2; 7 bases align to TRBD2. Germline values: CDR1 MGHRA, CDR2 YSYEKL. This CDR3 has 15 residues. V dropped 4 bases and J dropped 7; count of bases not matched to a gene: 9. As DNA, the CDR3 is TGCGCCAGCAGCCCCACGGGAGGAAAAGACGGGGAGCTGTTTTTT. Its protein is CASSPTGGKDGELFF.

V usage is TRBV12-5 and J usage is TRBJ1-1; 8 positions match TRBD1. V lost 4 bases and J lost 6; bases outside the gene matches: 13. Germline lookup yields CDR1 LGHNT and CDR2 FRNRAP. This CDR3 spans 16 amino acids. This chain's CDR3 is CASGSRPGGGGAEAFF. CDR3 sequence (DNA): TGTGCTAGTGGTTCCCGCCCAGGGGGCGGGGGGGCTGAAGCTTTCTTT.